This TCR beta chain was identified during a study of cytomegalovirus exposure and HLA in healthy donors. Whole-study results and caveats: In presence/absence analyses, roughly uniform sequencing depth across donors was assumed. In a later analysis, several top co-occurrence clusters appeared linked to parvovirus B19, influenza, CMV and Epstein-Barr virus.

As concerns this clone: Its matching antigen is unknown.

V was shortened by 5 bases and J by 5 bases, with 16 bases between the two germline ends. The CDR3 has 15 amino acids. CDR1 and CDR2 from the germline V gene are SGHVS and FQNEAQ. PCR employed 60 Vbeta and 13 Jbeta primers. Repertoires were generated with immunoSEQ multiplex PCR, while TCRdb's copy carries only in-frame clones and drops some. The sample records roughly 130,000 clones, roughly 78% being singletons. This chain joins TRBV7-8 and TRBJ2-1, with D perhaps matching TRBD2 (7 bases). The sample taken for sequencing was PBMCs. This receptor was identified in a man aged 35 to 55 in good health and CMV-seronegative. The CDR3 nucleotides read TGTGCCAGCAGCCGCCTGGGCGGGGGCCACAATGAGCAGTTCTTC. Translation: CASSRLGGGHNEQFF.